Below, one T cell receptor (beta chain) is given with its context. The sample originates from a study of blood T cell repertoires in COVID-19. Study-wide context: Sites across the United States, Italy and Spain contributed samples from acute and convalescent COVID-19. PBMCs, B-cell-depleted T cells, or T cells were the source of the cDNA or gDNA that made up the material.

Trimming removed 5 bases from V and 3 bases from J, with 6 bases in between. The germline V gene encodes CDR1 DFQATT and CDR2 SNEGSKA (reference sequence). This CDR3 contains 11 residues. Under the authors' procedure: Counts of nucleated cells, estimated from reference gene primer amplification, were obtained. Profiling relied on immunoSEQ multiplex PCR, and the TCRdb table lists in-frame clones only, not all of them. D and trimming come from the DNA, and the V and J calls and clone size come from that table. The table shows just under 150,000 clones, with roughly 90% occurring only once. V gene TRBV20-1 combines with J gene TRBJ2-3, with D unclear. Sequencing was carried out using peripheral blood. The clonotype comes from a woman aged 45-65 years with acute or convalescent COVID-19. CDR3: CSAPQTDTQYF. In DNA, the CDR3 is TGCAGTGCTCCTCAGACAGATACGCAGTATTTT.